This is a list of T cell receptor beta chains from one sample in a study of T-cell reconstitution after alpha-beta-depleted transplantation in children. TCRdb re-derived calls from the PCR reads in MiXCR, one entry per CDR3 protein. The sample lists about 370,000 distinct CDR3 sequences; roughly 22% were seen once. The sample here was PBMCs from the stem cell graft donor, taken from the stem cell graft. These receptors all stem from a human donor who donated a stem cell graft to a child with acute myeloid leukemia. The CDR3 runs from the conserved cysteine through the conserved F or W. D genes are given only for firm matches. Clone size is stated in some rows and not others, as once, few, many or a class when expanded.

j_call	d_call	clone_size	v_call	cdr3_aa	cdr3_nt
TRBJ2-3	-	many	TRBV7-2	CASSPSRDTQYF	TGTGCCAGCAGCCCTTCTCGGGATACGCAGTATTTT
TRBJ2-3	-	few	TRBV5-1	CASSLEPGDTDTQYF	TGCGCCAGCAGCTTGGAGCCGGGCGACACAGATACGCAGTATTTT
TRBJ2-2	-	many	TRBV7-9	CASSQPGPSAGELFF	TGTGCCAGCAGCCAGCCGGGACCTTCAGCCGGGGAGCTGTTTTTT
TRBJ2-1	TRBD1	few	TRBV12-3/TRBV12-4	CASSFGQGPYNEQFF	TGTGCCAGCAGTTTTGGACAGGGCCCCTACAATGAGCAGTTCTTC
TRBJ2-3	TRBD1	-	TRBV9	CASSERGQAGTDTQYF	TGTGCCAGCAGCGAGAGGGGACAGGCGGGGACAGATACGCAGTATTTT
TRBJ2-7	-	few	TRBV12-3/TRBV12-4	CASSLAEGFSYEQYF	TGTGCCAGCAGTTTAGCGGAGGGTTTTTCCTACGAGCAGTACTTC
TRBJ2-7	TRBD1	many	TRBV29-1	CSPGTAYEQYF	TGCAGCCCCGGGACAGCCTACGAGCAGTACTTC
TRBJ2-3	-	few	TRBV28	CASTSPLLATDTQYF	TGTGCCAGCACCTCCCCGTTGCTAGCTACAGATACGCAGTATTTT
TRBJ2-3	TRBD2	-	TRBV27	CASSRTSSVVDTQYF	TGTGCCAGCAGCCGGACTAGTAGCGTAGTGGATACGCAGTATTTT
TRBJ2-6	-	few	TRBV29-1	CSVVGASSGANVLTF	TGCAGCGTTGTAGGCGCCAGCTCTGGGGCCAACGTCCTGACTTTC
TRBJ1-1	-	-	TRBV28	CASRLRGVGQGTEAFF	TGTGCCAGCAGACTTAGGGGAGTAGGTCAAGGCACTGAAGCTTTCTTT
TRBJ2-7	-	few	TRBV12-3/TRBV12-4	CASSPGAQRSYEQYF	TGTGCCAGCAGTCCCGGGGCGCAGAGGTCCTACGAGCAGTACTTC
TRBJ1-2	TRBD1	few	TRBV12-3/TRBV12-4	CASSFPQGVYGYGYTF	TGTGCCAGCAGTTTCCCTCAGGGGGTGTACGGCTATGGCTACACCTTC
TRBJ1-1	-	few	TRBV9	CASSVDPGRNTEAFF	TGTGCCAGCAGCGTAGATCCGGGGAGGAACACTGAAGCTTTCTTT
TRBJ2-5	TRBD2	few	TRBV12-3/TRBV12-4	CASSFWIAGTTLETQYF	TGTGCCAGCAGTTTTTGGATTGCCGGGACTACTCTGGAGACCCAGTACTTC
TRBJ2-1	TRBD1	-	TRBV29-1	CSVERDSSYNEQFF	TGCAGCGTTGAACGGGACAGCTCCTACAATGAGCAGTTCTTC
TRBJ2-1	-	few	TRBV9	CASSVGGPTYNEQFF	TGTGCCAGCAGCGTAGGGGGGCCCACCTACAATGAGCAGTTCTTC
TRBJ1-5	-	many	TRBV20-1	CSARPGSNQPQHF	TGCAGTGCTAGGCCAGGCTCCAATCAGCCCCAGCATTTT
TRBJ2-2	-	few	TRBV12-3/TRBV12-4	CASNRETGELFF	TGTGCCAGCAATCGGGAGACCGGGGAGCTGTTTTTT
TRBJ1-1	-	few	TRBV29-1	CSGGQNTEAFF	TGCAGCGGGGGTCAGAACACTGAAGCTTTCTTT
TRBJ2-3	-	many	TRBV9	CASSVTPTDTQYF	TGTGCCAGCAGCGTAACACCGACAGATACGCAGTATTTT
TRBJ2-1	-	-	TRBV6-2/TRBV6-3	CASSYPSISHEQFF	TGTGCCAGCAGTTACCCAAGTATCAGCCATGAGCAGTTCTTC
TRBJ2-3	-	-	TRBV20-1	CSATGTDTQYF	TGCAGTGCTACCGGCACAGATACGCAGTATTTT
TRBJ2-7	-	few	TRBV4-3	CASSQDVRHYEQYF	TGCGCCAGCAGCCAAGACGTCAGACACTACGAGCAGTACTTC
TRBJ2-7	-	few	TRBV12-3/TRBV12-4	CASSPPTQGHSF	TGTGCCAGCAGTCCTCCCACACAGGGACACTCCTTC
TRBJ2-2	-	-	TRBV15	CATSRDKLATNTGELFF	TGTGCCACCAGCAGAGATAAGCTAGCCACGAACACCGGGGAGCTGTTTTTT
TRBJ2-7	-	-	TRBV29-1	CSVLAPLKGEQYF	TGCAGCGTTTTGGCACCTCTCAAGGGAGAGCAGTACTTC
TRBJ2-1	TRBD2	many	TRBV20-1	CSARLADSYNEQFF	TGCAGTGCAAGACTAGCGGATTCCTACAATGAGCAGTTCTTC
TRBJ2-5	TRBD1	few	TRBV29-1	CSVEEGRGPETQYF	TGCAGCGTTGAAGAGGGCAGGGGGCCGGAGACCCAGTACTTC
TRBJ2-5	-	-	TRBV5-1	CASSPGRIQETQYF	TGCGCCAGCAGCCCTGGACGGATCCAAGAGACCCAGTACTTC
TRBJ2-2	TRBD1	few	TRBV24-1	CATSDFALGTANTGELFF	TGTGCCACCAGTGATTTTGCACTCGGGACAGCGAACACCGGGGAGCTGTTTTTT
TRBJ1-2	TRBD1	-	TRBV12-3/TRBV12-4	CASSPIIAGGSGYTF	TGTGCCAGCAGTCCAATCATTGCAGGGGGAAGTGGCTACACCTTC
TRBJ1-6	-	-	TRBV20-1	CSAHGRAGSYNSPLHF	TGCAGTGCCCACGGGAGGGCCGGCTCCTATAATTCACCCCTCCACTTT
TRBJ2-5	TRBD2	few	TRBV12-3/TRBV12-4	CASSLASGRGGQETQYF	TGTGCCAGCAGTTTAGCTAGCGGGAGAGGAGGGCAAGAGACCCAGTACTTC
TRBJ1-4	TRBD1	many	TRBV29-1	CSVATGGNEKLFF	TGCAGCGTGGCCACAGGGGGTAATGAAAAACTGTTTTTT
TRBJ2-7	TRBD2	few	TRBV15	CATSSPSGNSYEQYF	TGTGCCACCAGCAGCCCTAGCGGGAACTCCTACGAGCAGTACTTC
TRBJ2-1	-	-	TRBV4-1	CASSHASLNEQFF	TGCGCCAGCAGCCACGCTAGCTTGAATGAGCAGTTCTTC
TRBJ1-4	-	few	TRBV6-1	CASSDGTRRGKLFF	TGTGCCAGCAGTGACGGGACTCGGAGAGGAAAACTGTTTTTT
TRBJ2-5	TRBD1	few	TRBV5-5	CASSLSTGGEETQYF	TGTGCCAGCAGCCTCTCGACAGGGGGCGAAGAGACCCAGTACTTC
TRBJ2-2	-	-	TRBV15	CATSRDGGTPKLGELFF	TGTGCCACCAGCAGAGATGGGGGGACACCGAAGTTAGGGGAGCTGTTTTTT
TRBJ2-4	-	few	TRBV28	CASMVRGNIQYF	TGTGCCAGCATGGTTCGGGGGAACATTCAGTACTTC
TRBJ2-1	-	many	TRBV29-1	CSVKTNWDNEQFF	TGCAGCGTAAAAACCAACTGGGACAATGAGCAGTTCTTC
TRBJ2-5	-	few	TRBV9	CASSVAAGGSAQETQYF	TGTGCCAGCAGCGTAGCGGCCGGTGGGTCCGCCCAAGAGACCCAGTACTTC
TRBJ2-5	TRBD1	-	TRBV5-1	CASSHRDRGETQYF	TGCGCCAGCAGCCACCGGGACAGGGGAGAGACCCAGTACTTC
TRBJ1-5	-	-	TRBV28	CASTLRGGQYSNQPQHF	TGTGCCAGCACCCTCCGTGGTGGACAGTATAGCAATCAGCCCCAGCATTTT
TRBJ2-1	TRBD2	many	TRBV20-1	CSARDTASGLAYNEQFF	TGCAGTGCTAGAGATACGGCTAGCGGCCTAGCCTACAATGAGCAGTTCTTC
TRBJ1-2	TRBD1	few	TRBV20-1	CSAMDRGLYGYTF	TGCAGTGCAATGGACAGGGGACTCTATGGCTACACCTTC
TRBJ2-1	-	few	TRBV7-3	CASSLEPGWDSRNNNEQFF	TGTGCCAGCAGCTTAGAGCCAGGGTGGGATAGCAGAAATAACAATGAGCAGTTCTTC
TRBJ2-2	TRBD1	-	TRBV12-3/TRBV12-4	CASSLRQGVTGELFF	TGTGCCAGCAGTTTACGACAGGGGGTCACCGGGGAGCTGTTTTTT
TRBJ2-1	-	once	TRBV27	CASSPSPGAWGNEQFF	TGTGCCAGCAGCCCTTCTCCGGGAGCTTGGGGGAATGAGCAGTTCTTC
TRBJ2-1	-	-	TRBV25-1	CASRTPGIDEQFF	TGTGCCAGCAGAACCCCCGGGATCGATGAGCAGTTCTTC
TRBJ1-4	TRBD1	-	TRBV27	CASSFFLGQGEKLFF	TGTGCCAGCAGTTTTTTCCTCGGACAGGGGGAAAAACTGTTTTTT
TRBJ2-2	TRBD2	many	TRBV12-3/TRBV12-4	CASSPGLGVLFF	TGTGCCAGCAGTCCGGGACTAGGGGTACTGTTTTTT
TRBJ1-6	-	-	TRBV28	CASSSDSLRYSPLHF	TGTGCCAGCAGCTCCGACAGCCTGAGGTATTCACCCCTCCACTTT
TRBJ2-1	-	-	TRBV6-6	CASSYLAFNEQFF	TGTGCCAGCAGTTACCTAGCATTCAATGAGCAGTTCTTC